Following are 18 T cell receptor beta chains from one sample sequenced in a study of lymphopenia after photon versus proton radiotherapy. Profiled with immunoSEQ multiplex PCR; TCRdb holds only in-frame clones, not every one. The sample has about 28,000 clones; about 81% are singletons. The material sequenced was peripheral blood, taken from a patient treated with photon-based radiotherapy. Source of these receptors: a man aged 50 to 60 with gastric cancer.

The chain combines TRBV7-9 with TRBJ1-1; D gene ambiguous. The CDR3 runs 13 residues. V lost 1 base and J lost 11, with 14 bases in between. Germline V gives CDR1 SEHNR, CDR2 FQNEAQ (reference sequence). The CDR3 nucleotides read TGTGCCAGCAGCTTAGGGACCTTACTTGCTGCTTTCTTT. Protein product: CASSLGTLLAAFF.

The CDR3 is CASSIPYEQYV. The CDR3 DNA is TGTGCCAGTAGTATACCCTACGAGCAGTACGTC. This rearrangement joins TRBV19 to TRBJ2-7, with D unresolved. Looked up from germline, CDR1 is LNHDA and CDR2 is SQIVND (reference sequence). The V end was cut by 2 bases, the J end by 2 bases, with 1 base between. CDR3 length equals 11 residues.

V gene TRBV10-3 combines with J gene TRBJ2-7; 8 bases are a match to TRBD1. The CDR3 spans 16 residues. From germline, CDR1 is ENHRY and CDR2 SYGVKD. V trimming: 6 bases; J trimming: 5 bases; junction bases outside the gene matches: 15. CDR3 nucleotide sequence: TGTGCCATCAGCCCACCATCGACAGGGGTTCACCACGAGCAGTACTTC. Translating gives CAISPPSTGVHHEQYF.

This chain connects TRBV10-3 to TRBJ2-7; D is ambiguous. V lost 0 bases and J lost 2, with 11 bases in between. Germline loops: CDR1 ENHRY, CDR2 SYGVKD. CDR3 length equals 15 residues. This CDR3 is CAISESAGIAYEQYF. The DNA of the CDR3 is TGTGCCATCAGTGAGTCGGCTGGGATCGCCTACGAGCAGTACTTC.

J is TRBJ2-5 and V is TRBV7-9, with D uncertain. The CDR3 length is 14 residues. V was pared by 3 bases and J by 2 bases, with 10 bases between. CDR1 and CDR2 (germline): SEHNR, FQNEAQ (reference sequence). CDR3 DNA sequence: TGTGCCAGCAGCTTTCTGCGGTTACAAGAGACCCAGTACTTC. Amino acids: CASSFLRLQETQYF.

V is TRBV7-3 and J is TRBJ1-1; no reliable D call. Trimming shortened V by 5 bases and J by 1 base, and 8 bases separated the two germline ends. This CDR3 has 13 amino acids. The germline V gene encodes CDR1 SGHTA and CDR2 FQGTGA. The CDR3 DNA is TGTGCCAGCAGCCCGACGGGGAACACTGAAGCTTTCTTT. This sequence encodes CASSPTGNTEAFF.

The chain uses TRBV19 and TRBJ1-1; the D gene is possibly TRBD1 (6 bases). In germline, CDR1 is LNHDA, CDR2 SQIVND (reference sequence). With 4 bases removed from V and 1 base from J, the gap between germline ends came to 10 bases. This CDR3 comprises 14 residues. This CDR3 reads CASSTAGANTEAFF. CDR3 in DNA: TGTGCCAGTAGTACCGCAGGGGCGAACACTGAAGCTTTCTTT.

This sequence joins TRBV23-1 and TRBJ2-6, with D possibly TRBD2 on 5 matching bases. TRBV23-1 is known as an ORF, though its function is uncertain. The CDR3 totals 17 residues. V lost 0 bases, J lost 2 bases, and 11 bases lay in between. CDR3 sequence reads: CASSQSGRGAGANVLTF. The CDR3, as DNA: TGCGCCAGCAGTCAATCAGGGAGAGGTGCTGGGGCCAACGTCCTGACTTTC.

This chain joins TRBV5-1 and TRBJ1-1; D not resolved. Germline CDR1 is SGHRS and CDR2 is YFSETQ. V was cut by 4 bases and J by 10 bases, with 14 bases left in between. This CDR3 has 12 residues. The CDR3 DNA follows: TGCGCCAGCAGCCAGGTGGCCGAGAGAGCTTTCTTT. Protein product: CASSQVAERAFF.

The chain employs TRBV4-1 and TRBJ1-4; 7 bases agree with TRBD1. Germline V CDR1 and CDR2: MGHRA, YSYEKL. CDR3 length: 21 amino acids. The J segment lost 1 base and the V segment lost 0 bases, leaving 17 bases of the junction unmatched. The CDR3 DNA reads TGCGCCAGCAGCCAAGATTCCCCCGGGACAGTACGAACTTTAACTAATGAAAAACTGTTTTTT. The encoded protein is CASSQDSPGTVRTLTNEKLFF.

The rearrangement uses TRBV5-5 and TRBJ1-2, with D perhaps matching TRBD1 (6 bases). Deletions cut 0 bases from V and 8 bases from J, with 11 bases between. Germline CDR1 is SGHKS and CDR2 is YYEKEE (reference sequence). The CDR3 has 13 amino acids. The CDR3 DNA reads TGTGCCAGCAGCTTGGTCGGGGGCCAAGGCTACACCTTC. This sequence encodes CASSLVGGQGYTF. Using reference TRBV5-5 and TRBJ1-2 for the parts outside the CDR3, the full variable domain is DAGVTQSPTHLIKTRGQQVTLRCSPISGHKSVSWYQQVLGQGPQFIFQYYEKEERGRGNFPDRFSARQFPNYSSELNVNALLLGDSALYLCASSLVGGQGYTFGSGTRLTVV.

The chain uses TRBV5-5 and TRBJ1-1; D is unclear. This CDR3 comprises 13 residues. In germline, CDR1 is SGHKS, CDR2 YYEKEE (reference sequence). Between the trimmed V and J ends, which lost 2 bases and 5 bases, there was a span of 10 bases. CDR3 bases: TGTGCCAGCAGCTTTGAGGGAAGAACTGAAGCTTTCTTT. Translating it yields CASSFEGRTEAFF.

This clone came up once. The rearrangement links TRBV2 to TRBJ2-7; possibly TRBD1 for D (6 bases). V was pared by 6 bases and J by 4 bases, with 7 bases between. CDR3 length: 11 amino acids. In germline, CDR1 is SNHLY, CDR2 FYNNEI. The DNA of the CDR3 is TGTGCCAGCAGGGACAGTTACGAGCAGTACTTC. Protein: CASRDSYEQYF.

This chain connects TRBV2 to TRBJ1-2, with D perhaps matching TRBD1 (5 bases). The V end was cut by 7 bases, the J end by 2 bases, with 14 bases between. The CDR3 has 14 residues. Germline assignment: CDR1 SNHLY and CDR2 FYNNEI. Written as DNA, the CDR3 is TGTGCCAGCACCCCAGGGACGGACAACTATGGCTACACCTTC. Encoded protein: CASTPGTDNYGYTF.

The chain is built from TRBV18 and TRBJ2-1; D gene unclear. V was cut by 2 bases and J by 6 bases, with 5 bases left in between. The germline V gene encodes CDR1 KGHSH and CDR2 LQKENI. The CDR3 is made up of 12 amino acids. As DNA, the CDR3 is TGTGCCAGCTCACCAGGGTTCAATGAGCAGTTCTTC. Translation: CASSPGFNEQFF.

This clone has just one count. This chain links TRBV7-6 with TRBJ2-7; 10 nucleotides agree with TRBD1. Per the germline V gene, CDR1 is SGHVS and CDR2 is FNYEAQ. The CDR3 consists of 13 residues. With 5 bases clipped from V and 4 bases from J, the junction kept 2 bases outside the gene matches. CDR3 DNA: TGTGCCAGCAGCCGGGACAGGGGTTACGAGCAGTACTTC. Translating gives CASSRDRGYEQYF.

CDR3 protein: CASRPLSITGELFF. Written as DNA, the CDR3 is TGCGCCAGCAGGCCTCTCTCGATAACGGGGGAGCTGTTTTTT. The V gene is TRBV5-1, the J gene TRBJ2-2; no firm D call. V was pared by 5 bases and J by 8 bases, with 16 bases between. CDR3 size: 14 residues. Germline CDR1 and CDR2: SGHRS and YFSETQ.

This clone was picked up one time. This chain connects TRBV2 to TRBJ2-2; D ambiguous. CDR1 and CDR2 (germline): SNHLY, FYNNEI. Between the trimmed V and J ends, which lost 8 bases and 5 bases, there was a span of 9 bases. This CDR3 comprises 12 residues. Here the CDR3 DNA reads TGTGCCAGCCTAAAGGAGACCGGGGAGCTGTTTTTT. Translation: CASLKETGELFF.